Below, 21 T cell receptor beta chains from the same sample are listed, as sequenced in a study of OX40 agonist ivuxolimab in advanced cancers. The method was immunoSEQ multiplex PCR; TCRdb's version includes in-frame clones alone and lacks a portion of them. The sample shows about 82,000 clones, around 89% of them seen only once. This specimen consisted of CD4+ or CD8+ T cells sorted from blood, obtained in a trial of the OX40 agonist ivuxolimab. Receptors originate from an adult with an advanced solid tumor such as melanoma, head and neck, liver or kidney cancer.

The chain couples TRBV30 to TRBJ2-2, with 7 nucleotides matching TRBD1. The CDR3 runs to 15 residues. J was trimmed by 0 bases and V by 5 bases; bases with no gene match: 6. Germline CDR1 and CDR2: GTSNPN and SVGIG (reference sequence). This CDR3 reads CAWVTGDTNTGELFF. The CDR3 nucleotides are TGTGCCTGGGTCACAGGGGACACGAACACCGGGGAGCTGTTTTTT.

The V gene is TRBV11-1, the J gene TRBJ2-7; TRBD1 might be the D (5 bases). This CDR3 has 15 amino acids. Germline V gene data show CDR1 as SGHAT and CDR2 as FQDESV (reference sequence). V dropped 7 bases and J dropped 0 bases, with 16 bases sitting between them. This CDR3 is CASKSGLRSSYEQYF. CDR3 in DNA: TGTGCCAGCAAATCAGGGTTAAGGAGCTCCTACGAGCAGTACTTC.

J is TRBJ2-7 and V is TRBV28, with a possible D match to TRBD1 (7 bases). Per the germline V gene, CDR1 is MDHEN and CDR2 is SYDVKM. V was pared by 3 bases and J by 0 bases, with 9 bases between. This CDR3 is 14 amino acids long. Here the CDR3 DNA reads TGTGCCAGCAGTTTGGAGGGGGCCTCCTACGAGCAGTACTTC. It codes for CASSLEGASYEQYF.

The V call is TRBV30, the J call TRBJ1-6; D not certain. This CDR3 is 12 amino acids long. The V end lost 2 bases, the J end lost 2 bases, and 1 base lay between the germline ends. Germline lookup yields CDR1 GTSNPN and CDR2 SVGIG (reference sequence). The CDR3 is CAWSPYNSPLHF. In DNA form, the CDR3 reads TGTGCCTGGAGTCCCTATAATTCACCCCTCCACTTT.

This chain joins TRBV4-1 and TRBJ1-2, with D unresolved. The CDR3 is 14 amino acids. V lost 0 bases to trimming and J lost 8 bases, with 13 bases between them. Germline CDR1 MGHRA, CDR2 YSYEKL. DNA for the CDR3: TGCGCCAGCAGCCAAGATCCCGGCCGCATGGGCTACACCTTC. This translates into CASSQDPGRMGYTF.

This chain connects TRBV6-1 to TRBJ1-2; D is possibly TRBD1 (6 bases). This CDR3 spans 15 amino acids. The ends were cut back, 1 base at V and 3 bases at J, with 12 bases in the middle. CDR1 is MNHNS, CDR2 SASEGT, per germline. CDR3 DNA sequence: TGTGCCAGCAGTGAAGAGTGGGGGCCGTACTATGGCTACACCTTC. This translates into CASSEEWGPYYGYTF.

The CDR3 nucleotides read TGCAGCGTCACCGGGACAGGGCAAGAGGGTAACTATGGCTACACCTTC. It specifies CSVTGTGQEGNYGYTF. The chain recombines TRBV29-1 with TRBJ1-2; 9 bases line up with TRBD1. The CDR3 has 16 amino acids. The V segment lost 6 bases and the J segment 1 base; nucleotides outside the gene matches: 12. Germline values: CDR1 SQVTM, CDR2 ANQGSEA. Full variable domain (remainder filled in from reference TRBV29-1 and TRBJ1-2): SAVISQKPSRDICQRGTSLTIQCQVDSQVTMMFWYRQQPGQSLTLIATANQGSEATYESGFVIDKFPISRPNLTFSTLTVSNMSPEDSSIYLCSVTGTGQEGNYGYTFGSGTRLTVV.

This chain connects TRBV30 to TRBJ1-2; the D is unclear. Germline CDR1 and CDR2: GTSNPN and SVGIG (reference sequence). The CDR3 contains 11 residues. Trimming removed 0 bases from V and 8 bases from J, with 7 bases in between. Here the CDR3 reads CAWSVLGGYTF. CDR3 DNA sequence: TGTGCCTGGAGTGTACTTGGGGGCTACACCTTC.

This chain links TRBV7-9 with TRBJ2-7, with 9 bases matching TRBD1. CDR1 SEHNR and CDR2 FQNEAQ come from the germline V gene (reference sequence). CDR3 length equals 14 residues. V shed 6 bases, J shed 1 base, and the junction held 4 bases outside the gene matches. The CDR3 protein is CASSSGTGSYEQYF. Here the CDR3 DNA reads TGTGCCAGCAGTTCTGGGACAGGGTCCTACGAGCAGTACTTC.

The J gene is TRBJ1-1, the V gene TRBV5-6; 7 bases fit TRBD1. The CDR3 has 17 residues. Germline V gene data show CDR1 as SGHDT and CDR2 as YYEEEE. The J segment lost 0 bases and the V segment lost 1 base, leaving 9 bases of the junction unmatched. The DNA of the CDR3 is TGTGCCAGCAGCTTGAACAGGGGAAAATTAATGAACACTGAAGCTTTCTTT. The encoded protein is CASSLNRGKLMNTEAFF. Complete variable domain (other parts from reference TRBV5-6 and TRBJ1-1): DAGVTQSPTHLIKTRGQQVTLRCSPKSGHDTVSWYQQALGQGPQFIFQYYEEEERQRGNFPDRFSGHQFPNYSSELNVNALLLGDSALYLCASSLNRGKLMNTEAFFGQGTRLTVV.

The J gene is TRBJ2-7, the V gene TRBV4-2; D unclear. Germline loops: CDR1 LGHNA, CDR2 YNFKEQ. The ends were cut back, 2 bases at V and 0 bases at J, with 14 bases in the middle. The CDR3 spans 16 residues. CDR3 DNA sequence: TGTGCCAGCAGCCAAACCCGAGGCACCAGCTCCTACGAGCAGTACTTC. This gives the protein CASSQTRGTSSYEQYF.

The chain is built from TRBV9 and TRBJ2-3, with 9 bases fitting TRBD2. The CDR3 runs to 15 residues. The germline gives CDR1 SGDLS, CDR2 YYNGEE. The junction had 3 bases not matched to a gene; V was cut back by 0 bases and J by 4 bases. The CDR3 sequence: CASSVGGRASDTQYF. The CDR3 DNA reads TGTGCCAGCAGCGTAGGCGGGAGGGCATCAGATACGCAGTATTTT.

This clone was observed a single time. The CDR3 DNA is TGTGCCAGCAGTGTCGACAGGGACTCTGGAAACACCATATATTTT. This sequence encodes CASSVDRDSGNTIYF. The genes are TRBV11-2 and TRBJ1-3; 7 bases map to TRBD1. The ends lost 6 bases at V and 0 bases at J; junction bases unmatched: 5. This CDR3 is built from 15 residues. The germline gives CDR1 SGHAT, CDR2 FQNNGV.

The chain's CDR3 is CASSLGREGPYEQYF. The DNA of the CDR3 is TGTGCCAGCAGTTTAGGGCGGGAGGGACCCTACGAGCAGTACTTC. The J gene is TRBJ2-7, the V gene TRBV28; 9 bases fit TRBD2. Germline V gene data show CDR1 as MDHEN and CDR2 as SYDVKM. V lost 2 bases to trimming and J lost 2 bases; unmatched junction nucleotides: 4. This CDR3 is built from 15 residues.

V usage is TRBV7-8 and J usage is TRBJ2-7, with a weak D call TRBD2 (5 bases). This CDR3 is built from 14 residues. The germline V and J ends were trimmed by 4 bases and 3 bases, with 13 bases remaining between them. In germline, CDR1 is SGHVS, CDR2 FQNEAQ. The CDR3 DNA follows: TGTGCCAGCAGCTCGGCCGAGCGGAGCTACGAGCAGTACTTC. Its protein is CASSSAERSYEQYF.

The chain joins TRBV7-8 to TRBJ1-6, with 8 bases lining up with TRBD1. The J segment lost 8 bases and the V segment lost 1 base, leaving 4 bases of the junction unmatched. Looked up from germline, CDR1 is SGHVS and CDR2 is FQNEAQ. The CDR3 totals 15 residues. The CDR3, as DNA: TGTGCCAGCAGCTTAGACGGGACAGGCGATTCACCCCTCCACTTT. Translation gives CASSLDGTGDSPLHF.

The chain has TRBV6-1 and TRBJ1-1; TRBD1 might be the D (5 bases). In germline, CDR1 is MNHNS, CDR2 SASEGT. The V gene lost 2 bases and the J gene lost 2 bases, with 6 bases spanning the gap. The CDR3 consists of 13 residues. The CDR3 reads CASSERDNTEAFF. In nucleotides, the CDR3 is TGTGCCAGCAGTGAAAGGGACAACACTGAAGCTTTCTTT.

This clone was found a few times. The rearrangement joins TRBV2 to TRBJ2-7, with D possibly TRBD1 on 5 matching bases. This CDR3 is built from 17 residues. Trimming removed 6 bases from V and 0 bases from J, with 21 bases in between. Germline CDR1 reads SNHLY; CDR2 reads FYNNEI. DNA for the CDR3: TGTGCCAGCAGCGCTACCCTAACCGGACAAGCCTCCTACGAGCAGTACTTC. Its protein product is CASSATLTGQASYEQYF.

J is TRBJ2-1 and V is TRBV5-1, with D perhaps TRBD1 (5 bases). CDR1 SGHRS and CDR2 YFSETQ come from the germline V gene. Trimming took 1 base from V and 4 from J, leaving 12 bases between them. This CDR3 contains 15 residues. The CDR3 loop is CASSLLQGIYNEQFF. In DNA form, the CDR3 reads TGCGCCAGCAGCTTGCTGCAGGGTATTTACAATGAGCAGTTCTTC.

V is TRBV9 and J is TRBJ2-1, with D uncertain. The CDR3 consists of 12 residues. Germline CDR1 and CDR2: SGDLS and YYNGEE. Trimming pared 4 bases from V and 8 bases from J, leaving 10 bases between. CDR3 nucleotide sequence: TGTGCCAGCAGCCCGCGGATGGATGAGCAGTTCTTC. Encoded protein: CASSPRMDEQFF.

The gene calls are TRBV29-1 and TRBJ1-1, with TRBD1 identical over 7 bases. V lost 6 bases, J lost 7 bases, and 8 bases stayed unmatched. CDR1 is SQVTM and CDR2 is ANQGSEA in the germline V gene. This CDR3 comprises 12 residues. The CDR3 loop reads CSVRQGSLEAFF. Here the CDR3 DNA reads TGCAGCGTACGACAGGGTTCCCTTGAAGCTTTCTTT.